Reported below is one T cell receptor (beta chain). This clonotype was observed many times. Its cognate antigen has yet to be identified. Base qualities are not at hand, and no much larger clone is one base apart. The TCR beta CDR3 regions were amplified from RNA transcripts. The first round of RT-PCR for the TCR CDR3 was performed with the HTBI primer set and the Qiagen OneStep RT-PCR kit. Libraries were constructed in a second round of multiplex PCR, after which size selection and purification were performed. Paired-end sequencing of the libraries was performed with 100 bp reads on an Illumina HiSeq2000. The authors' analysis ran thus. SOAPnuke was used to process the raw data, with reads discarded if the reads contained adapters or uncalled bases, had a mean Phred below 15, or lacked an exact constant-primer or identifier match. High-quality paired reads were merged using COPE v1.2.5, and each unique nucleotide sequence was defined as a clonotype. MiTCR v1.1 was used to align the clonotypes against IMGT TRBV, TRBD and TRBJ reference segments. The analysis included only V-J combinations with a frequency above 0.0001, which together covered approximately 99% of the repertoires. A TCS score was defined as the ratio between F50 (clonal expansion) and ExV (chaos), using BLOSUM62-based TCRdist between CDR3 peptides within each V-J. Welch's t-statistics and random forest reduced roughly 500 V-J features to 10 to 15, which were used in a naive Bayes classifier (R e1071). TCRdb's own reprocessing of the public reads used fastp at Q25 and MiXCR and kept productive beta chains. All rows with the same CDR3 protein become a single entry with the most common DNA and genes. The V and J calls shown here were made by TCRdb, not taken from the authors' results. This sample has about 640,000 distinct CDR3 sequences in its table, and about 14% of those were observed once. The ten most abundant clones make up roughly an eighth of the sample.

These data come from a study of T cells in Graves' hyperthyroidism and ophthalmopathy (dated by TCRdb to the late 2010s). For the study in its entirety: Peripheral blood was sampled at the time of initial diagnosis, prior to any treatment. A discovery cohort of 95 to 100 patients, approximately 45 with Graves' ophthalmopathy and about 58 with stable Graves' hyperthyroidism, was used to find distinguishing TCR V-J signatures. Prospective prediction of ophthalmopathy was tested in an independent validation cohort consisting of 18 to 20 hyperthyroidism patients and more than 15 patients who later progressed to ophthalmopathy. The approximately 98 discovery patients were randomly divided into training and test sets at a 7:3 ratio. In addition, the study compared T-cell repertoires in thyroid tissue and in blood from roughly six Graves' hyperthyroidism patients. After sampling, hyperthyroidism patients received methimazole starting at 30 mg daily, and ophthalmopathy patients received high-dose intravenous methylprednisolone. The paper reports TCR Vbeta CDR3 sequencing of roughly 140 peripheral blood samples: around 41 ophthalmopathy, roughly 80 hyperthyroidism and approximately 17 progressor patients.

Ophthalmopathy patients had moderately to severely active disease, with a Clinical Activity Score of 3 or more, a NOSPECS grade of 4 or more, and a disease duration of less than 3 months. The study excluded patients with uncontrolled infections, other autoimmune diseases, pregnancy or lactation. Clinical symptoms, serum thyroxine and TRAb, thyroid ultrasound, and orbital computed tomography formed the basis for the diagnoses. Ficoll-Paque density gradient centrifugation was used to isolate PBMCs from 9.5 to 10 ml of fresh peripheral blood. Total RNA was extracted with Trizol reagent, and quality was checked on an Agilent 2100 Bioanalyzer. The CDR3 runs 16 residues from the cysteine to the phenylalanine. Only the CDR3 DNA stays, 48 bases, in frame from base 1. Trimmed from V: 6 bases; trimmed from J: 6 bases; junction bases lacking a gene match: 12. Taken from the germline V gene, the CDR1 and CDR2 loops are ENHRY and SYGVKD.

Overall study outcomes, separate from this receptor: A model built on a 13 V-J signature distinguished ophthalmopathy from stable hyperthyroidism, reaching approximately 89% sensitivity and about 81% specificity in cross-validation and 80%/75% in testing. Most expanded thyroid clonotypes (frequency above 0.001) were also detected in blood, suggesting blood repertoires may reflect thyroid immune responses. Sample size was not statistically predetermined, and investigators were not blinded to group allocation. In validation, the model predicted progression to ophthalmopathy with just under 71% sensitivity and around 72% specificity, a median of roughly seven months before onset.

The source material was blood. The chain joins TRBV10-3 to TRBJ2-1, with 9 bases aligning to TRBD1. The receptor's source is a woman aged 50 to 65 with Graves' ophthalmopathy. Read as DNA, the sequence is TGTGCCATCAGCGCAGGGACAGGGACGGTAAGCAATGAGCAGTTCTTC. This yields the protein CAISAGTGTVSNEQFF.